The rows below give T cell receptor beta chains drawn from one sample of a study of cytomegalovirus exposure and HLA in healthy donors. Some clones are missing from TCRdb's copy, which holds only in-frame ones; the method was immunoSEQ multiplex PCR. The data show around 130,000 clones, 60% to 85% seen once. Sequencing was done on a sample of PBMCs. The receptors were sampled from a man aged 25-45 years in good health and CMV-seronegative. Both conserved end residues are part of each CDR3. The D gene is left open where the match is weak. Expanded clones get a size class; other rows say once, few or many, or leave the size out.

j_call: TRBJ2-7
clone_size: NA
d_call: TRBD1
v_call: TRBV29-1
cdr3_length: 12
cdr3_aa: CSVEEGTAGEYF
cdr3_nt: TGCAGCGTTGAAGAAGGGACAGCCGGGGAGTACTTC

j_call: TRBJ2-7
clone_size: NA
d_call: NA
v_call: TRBV6-5
cdr3_length: 15
cdr3_aa: CASSRQTRGIYEQYF
cdr3_nt: TGTGCCAGCAGCCGACAGACTAGAGGGATCTACGAGCAGTACTTC

j_call: TRBJ2-7
clone_size: NA
d_call: NA
v_call: TRBV11-2
cdr3_length: 13
cdr3_aa: CASSLEYSTEQYF
cdr3_nt: TGTGCCAGCAGCTTAGAGTACAGCACAGAGCAGTACTTC

j_call: TRBJ2-2
clone_size: NA
d_call: NA
v_call: TRBV18
cdr3_length: 15
cdr3_aa: CASSPASAETGELFF
cdr3_nt: TGTGCCAGCTCACCAGCCAGCGCAGAGACCGGGGAGCTGTTTTTT

j_call: TRBJ2-7
clone_size: NA
d_call: TRBD1
v_call: TRBV28
cdr3_length: 15
cdr3_aa: CASIRSGTGGSEQYF
cdr3_nt: TGTGCCAGCATTCGATCCGGGACAGGGGGCTCCGAGCAGTACTTC

j_call: TRBJ2-5
clone_size: few
d_call: TRBD2
v_call: TRBV4-1
cdr3_length: 19
cdr3_aa: CASSQGASGGAGFRETQYF
cdr3_nt: TGCGCCAGCAGCCAAGGTGCTAGCGGGGGGGCCGGTTTTCGAGAGACCCAGTACTTC

j_call: TRBJ2-3
clone_size: NA
d_call: TRBD2
v_call: TRBV7-9
cdr3_length: 14
cdr3_aa: CASSGAGGTDTQYF
cdr3_nt: TGTGCCAGCAGCGGAGCGGGGGGGACAGATACGCAGTATTTT

j_call: TRBJ1-5
clone_size: once
d_call: NA
v_call: TRBV7-8
cdr3_length: 16
cdr3_aa: CASSLGIVGRNQPQHF
cdr3_nt: TGTGCCAGCAGCTTAGGAATTGTGGGCCGCAATCAGCCCCAGCATTTT

j_call: TRBJ1-1
clone_size: NA
d_call: TRBD1
v_call: TRBV6-5
cdr3_length: 15
cdr3_aa: CASSPSLTGGTEAFF
cdr3_nt: TGTGCCAGCAGTCCTTCCCTGACAGGGGGCACTGAAGCTTTCTTT

j_call: TRBJ2-7
clone_size: NA
d_call: NA
v_call: TRBV28
cdr3_length: 11
cdr3_aa: CASPRGFEQYF
cdr3_nt: TGTGCCAGCCCGAGAGGGTTCGAGCAGTACTTC

j_call: TRBJ2-7
clone_size: NA
d_call: TRBD2
v_call: TRBV5-1
cdr3_length: 14
cdr3_aa: CASSREGASYEQYF
cdr3_nt: TGCGCCAGCAGCAGGGAGGGTGCCTCCTACGAGCAGTACTTC

j_call: TRBJ2-3
clone_size: few
d_call: TRBD2
v_call: TRBV7-3
cdr3_length: 15
cdr3_aa: CASSFGGRVTDTQYF
cdr3_nt: TGTGCCAGCAGCTTCGGCGGGAGGGTCACAGATACGCAGTATTTT

j_call: TRBJ2-1
clone_size: NA
d_call: NA
v_call: TRBV6-5
cdr3_length: 15
cdr3_aa: CASRLESILYNEQFF
cdr3_nt: TGTGCCAGCAGGCTCGAGTCGATTTTATACAATGAGCAGTTCTTC

j_call: TRBJ2-1
clone_size: once
d_call: NA
v_call: TRBV6-5
cdr3_length: 16
cdr3_aa: CASSYLGGGGHNEQFF
cdr3_nt: TGTGCCAGCAGTTACCTCGGCGGGGGCGGGCACAATGAGCAGTTCTTC

j_call: TRBJ1-1
clone_size: NA
d_call: TRBD1
v_call: TRBV29-1
cdr3_length: 13
cdr3_aa: CSVGQGVSTEAFF
cdr3_nt: TGCAGCGTTGGGCAGGGGGTTAGCACTGAAGCTTTCTTT

j_call: TRBJ2-1
clone_size: NA
d_call: TRBD2
v_call: TRBV27
cdr3_length: 14
cdr3_aa: CASSGLALINEQFF
cdr3_nt: TGTGCCAGCTCGGGACTAGCGCTAATCAATGAGCAGTTCTTC

j_call: TRBJ1-2
clone_size: NA
d_call: NA
v_call: TRBV6-4
cdr3_length: 13
cdr3_aa: CASSPGQNYGYTF
cdr3_nt: TGTGCCAGCAGCCCGGGACAAAACTATGGCTACACCTTC

j_call: TRBJ2-1
clone_size: NA
d_call: TRBD2
v_call: TRBV9
cdr3_length: 15
cdr3_aa: CASTFTSGPYNEQFF
cdr3_nt: TGTGCCAGCACCTTTACTAGCGGACCATACAATGAGCAGTTCTTC

j_call: TRBJ2-7
clone_size: NA
d_call: TRBD1
v_call: TRBV6-5
cdr3_length: 14
cdr3_aa: CASSYSTGLYEQYF
cdr3_nt: TGTGCCAGCAGTTACTCGACAGGGTTGTACGAGCAGTACTTC

j_call: TRBJ2-7
clone_size: NA
d_call: TRBD1
v_call: TRBV2
cdr3_length: 14
cdr3_aa: CASQGAGSRYEQYF
cdr3_nt: TGTGCCAGCCAGGGGGCGGGATCTAGGTACGAGCAGTACTTC

j_call: TRBJ1-1
clone_size: NA
d_call: TRBD1
v_call: TRBV19
cdr3_length: 15
cdr3_aa: CASSTGQGVGTEAFF
cdr3_nt: TGTGCCAGTAGTACGGGACAGGGCGTGGGCACTGAAGCTTTCTTT

j_call: TRBJ2-7
clone_size: NA
d_call: TRBD2
v_call: TRBV7-8
cdr3_length: 16
cdr3_aa: CASSQSGRAGSYEQYF
cdr3_nt: TGTGCCAGCAGTCAGAGTGGTCGAGCGGGGTCCTACGAGCAGTACTTC

j_call: TRBJ2-7
clone_size: NA
d_call: TRBD1
v_call: TRBV19
cdr3_length: 12
cdr3_aa: CASSDRAFEQYF
cdr3_nt: TGTGCCAGTTCGGACAGGGCTTTTGAGCAGTACTTC

j_call: TRBJ1-3
clone_size: NA
d_call: NA
v_call: TRBV7-9
cdr3_length: 15
cdr3_aa: CASSRPSSSGNTIYF
cdr3_nt: TGTGCCAGCAGCCGCCCTAGTAGCTCTGGAAACACCATATATTTT

j_call: TRBJ1-3
clone_size: NA
d_call: TRBD1
v_call: TRBV6-5
cdr3_length: 15
cdr3_aa: CASSYSRGGWDTIYF
cdr3_nt: TGTGCCAGCAGTTACTCGAGAGGGGGCTGGGACACCATATATTTT

j_call: TRBJ2-2
clone_size: NA
d_call: NA
v_call: TRBV5-6
cdr3_length: 14
cdr3_aa: CASSFGRFTGELFF
cdr3_nt: TGTGCCAGCAGCTTCGGGAGATTTACCGGGGAGCTGTTTTTT

j_call: TRBJ2-1
clone_size: NA
d_call: TRBD2
v_call: TRBV6-5
cdr3_length: 15
cdr3_aa: CASRVGGRAYNEQFF
cdr3_nt: TGTGCCAGCAGGGTTGGAGGGAGGGCGTACAATGAGCAGTTCTTC

j_call: TRBJ2-6
clone_size: NA
d_call: NA
v_call: TRBV28
cdr3_length: 20
cdr3_aa: CASSFTHRRGFNSGANVLTF
cdr3_nt: TGTGCCAGCAGTTTCACCCACCGTCGAGGGTTCAACTCTGGGGCCAACGTCCTGACTTTC

j_call: TRBJ1-6
clone_size: once
d_call: NA
v_call: TRBV28
cdr3_length: 17
cdr3_aa: CASSLNRGGRATSPLHF
cdr3_nt: TGTGCCAGCAGTTTAAACAGAGGAGGTCGGGCGACTTCACCCCTCCACTTT

j_call: TRBJ2-1
clone_size: NA
d_call: NA
v_call: TRBV7-9
cdr3_length: 13
cdr3_aa: CASSSASENEQFF
cdr3_nt: TGTGCCAGCAGCTCCGCTAGCGAGAATGAGCAGTTCTTC

j_call: TRBJ2-5
clone_size: few
d_call: TRBD1
v_call: TRBV5-1
cdr3_length: 16
cdr3_aa: CASSLAGQGGQETQYF
cdr3_nt: TGCGCCAGCAGCTTGGCAGGACAGGGGGGCCAAGAGACCCAGTACTTC

j_call: TRBJ1-4
clone_size: NA
d_call: TRBD1
v_call: TRBV27
cdr3_length: 15
cdr3_aa: CASTGSDRGHEKLFF
cdr3_nt: TGTGCCAGCACAGGATCGGACAGGGGGCATGAAAAACTGTTTTTT

j_call: TRBJ2-1
clone_size: NA
d_call: TRBD2
v_call: TRBV4-1
cdr3_length: 17
cdr3_aa: CASSQGFRLAGVNEQFF
cdr3_nt: TGCGCCAGCAGCCAAGGGTTCCGACTAGCGGGGGTGAATGAGCAGTTCTTC

j_call: TRBJ2-7
clone_size: NA
d_call: NA
v_call: TRBV5-1
cdr3_length: 12
cdr3_aa: CASSFSGHEQYF
cdr3_nt: TGCGCCAGCAGCTTTAGCGGACACGAGCAGTACTTC

j_call: TRBJ2-7
clone_size: NA
d_call: TRBD2
v_call: TRBV13
cdr3_length: 17
cdr3_aa: CASSAQARTSGDGEQYF
cdr3_nt: TGTGCCAGCAGCGCCCAAGCCAGGACTAGCGGGGACGGGGAGCAGTACTTC

j_call: TRBJ1-1
clone_size: NA
d_call: TRBD1
v_call: TRBV5-1
cdr3_length: 14
cdr3_aa: CASRQDRYNTEAFF
cdr3_nt: TGCGCCAGCAGGCAGGACAGGTACAACACTGAAGCTTTCTTT

j_call: TRBJ2-1
clone_size: few
d_call: NA
v_call: TRBV6-5
cdr3_length: 15
cdr3_aa: CASSYSENSYNEQFF
cdr3_nt: TGTGCCAGCAGTTACTCAGAGAACTCCTACAATGAGCAGTTCTTC

j_call: TRBJ2-7
clone_size: NA
d_call: TRBD2
v_call: TRBV30
cdr3_length: 13
cdr3_aa: CAWRGEGNYEQYF
cdr3_nt: TGTGCCTGGAGAGGGGAGGGGAACTACGAGCAGTACTTC

j_call: TRBJ2-7
clone_size: NA
d_call: TRBD2
v_call: TRBV4-3
cdr3_length: 15
cdr3_aa: CASSQGTSGTYEQYF
cdr3_nt: TGCGCCAGCAGCCAAGGGACTAGCGGAACCTACGAGCAGTACTTC

j_call: TRBJ2-1
clone_size: once
d_call: NA
v_call: TRBV28
cdr3_length: 15
cdr3_aa: CASSHRDARGGEQFF
cdr3_nt: TGTGCCAGCAGCCACCGGGATGCCCGAGGGGGTGAGCAGTTCTTC

j_call: TRBJ2-7
clone_size: NA
d_call: NA
v_call: TRBV29-1
cdr3_length: 12
cdr3_aa: CSVAGQTYEQYF
cdr3_nt: TGCAGCGTCGCTGGACAGACCTACGAGCAGTACTTC

j_call: TRBJ1-3
clone_size: NA
d_call: TRBD1
v_call: TRBV2
cdr3_length: 16
cdr3_aa: CASRGYRGQGGNTIYF
cdr3_nt: TGTGCCAGCAGGGGATACAGGGGGCAGGGTGGAAACACCATATATTTT

j_call: TRBJ2-1
clone_size: NA
d_call: TRBD1
v_call: TRBV29-1
cdr3_length: 17
cdr3_aa: CSVEGFGTGLWINEQFF
cdr3_nt: TGCAGCGTTGAAGGGTTTGGGACAGGGTTATGGATCAATGAGCAGTTCTTC

j_call: TRBJ1-3
clone_size: once
d_call: TRBD1
v_call: TRBV6-6
cdr3_length: 15
cdr3_aa: CASSLDRNTGNTIYF
cdr3_nt: TGTGCCAGCAGTCTGGACAGGAACACTGGAAACACCATATATTTT

j_call: TRBJ2-7
clone_size: NA
d_call: NA
v_call: TRBV5-6
cdr3_length: 13
cdr3_aa: CASSPDSSYEQYF
cdr3_nt: TGTGCCAGCAGCCCGGACAGTTCCTACGAGCAGTACTTC

j_call: TRBJ1-4
clone_size: NA
d_call: TRBD1
v_call: TRBV14
cdr3_length: 14
cdr3_aa: CASSPRQGPEKLFF
cdr3_nt: TGTGCCAGCAGCCCAAGACAGGGCCCCGAAAAACTGTTTTTT

j_call: TRBJ2-1
clone_size: NA
d_call: TRBD2
v_call: TRBV29-1
cdr3_length: 15
cdr3_aa: CSVDRTSGLPPEQFF
cdr3_nt: TGCAGCGTTGACCGGACTAGCGGACTACCACCTGAGCAGTTCTTC

j_call: TRBJ2-7
clone_size: NA
d_call: NA
v_call: TRBV5-1
cdr3_length: 19
cdr3_aa: CASSRSTVTGTQNPYEQYF
cdr3_nt: TGCGCCAGCAGCCGATCCACGGTCACAGGAACTCAGAACCCCTACGAGCAGTACTTC

j_call: TRBJ2-7
clone_size: NA
d_call: NA
v_call: TRBV7-9
cdr3_length: 13
cdr3_aa: CASSSGTPYEQYF
cdr3_nt: TGTGCCAGCAGCTCGGGGACACCCTACGAGCAGTACTTC

j_call: TRBJ2-2
clone_size: NA
d_call: TRBD2
v_call: TRBV7-9
cdr3_length: 18
cdr3_aa: CASSPPRGGRALGGELFF
cdr3_nt: TGTGCCAGCAGCCCGCCACGGGGCGGGAGGGCCCTGGGCGGGGAGCTGTTTTTT

j_call: TRBJ1-1
clone_size: once
d_call: NA
v_call: TRBV21-1
cdr3_length: 15
cdr3_aa: CASSRTGGSGTEAFF
cdr3_nt: TGTGCCAGCAGCAGGACAGGGGGCTCAGGCACTGAAGCTTTCTTT